This is a list of T cell receptor beta chains from one sample in a study of OX40 agonist ivuxolimab in advanced cancers. The method was immunoSEQ multiplex PCR; TCRdb's version includes in-frame clones alone and lacks a portion of them. In the table there are tens of thousands of clones, 84% of which are singletons. Sequenced here: CD4+ or CD8+ T cells sorted from blood, sampled in a trial of the OX40 agonist ivuxolimab. The receptors come from an adult with an advanced solid tumor such as melanoma, head and neck, liver or kidney cancer. Each CDR3 is given without its conserved first and last residue. A D gene is named only where the DNA matches it firmly.

v_call	d_call	j_call	cdr3_aa
TRBV13	.	TRBJ1-6	ASIRTSLNSPLH
TRBV5-4	TRBD1	TRBJ2-7	ASSLAPGQAYEQY
TRBV30	.	TRBJ1-2	AWGRGYYGYT
TRBV7-2	.	TRBJ1-1	ASSLTRGTEAF
TRBV5-8	TRBD1	TRBJ1-5	ASSLDWGAGGGPPQH
TRBV7-5	.	TRBJ1-5	ARSFGQDSNQPQH
TRBV19	.	TRBJ2-2	ASSRGPQSGELF
TRBV27	.	TRBJ2-1	ASSLSLVYNEQF
TRBV6-5	.	TRBJ1-6	ATLEGNSPLH
TRBV7-3	TRBD1	TRBJ2-2	ASSVIGTGGTGELF
TRBV5-4	.	TRBJ2-7	ASSLDGTYEQY
TRBV28	.	TRBJ1-1	ASSRAGQTNTEAF
TRBV18	TRBD1	TRBJ1-1	ASSPYRGQGTEAF
TRBV30	TRBD1	TRBJ1-3	AWSGDGQARNTIY
TRBV7-8	TRBD1	TRBJ1-5	ASSPDRVRGPQH
TRBV9	TRBD2	TRBJ2-5	ASSVAPRGGQETQY
TRBV30	.	TRBJ1-1	AWSSYLGSGNTEAF
TRBV18	.	TRBJ1-6	ASSPVEAGRNSPLH
TRBV7-2	TRBD1	TRBJ2-3	ASSPRQGADTQY
TRBV9	.	TRBJ2-2	ASSVGFQGSGNTGELF
TRBV28	.	TRBJ2-7	ASSTRGSKY
TRBV6-5	.	TRBJ2-5	ASSDSSETQY
TRBV28	TRBD1	TRBJ2-7	ASQGDSYEQY
TRBV30	.	TRBJ1-5	AWSVREGFQPQH
TRBV5-1	TRBD2	TRBJ2-3	ASSPTMTSGGGTDTQY
TRBV29-1	TRBD1	TRBJ1-2	SVGVTGGRNYGYT
TRBV27	.	TRBJ1-2	ASSFRGLYGYT
TRBV6-5	.	TRBJ1-6	ASSQDSMSSPLH
TRBV11-2	.	TRBJ2-1	ASSFRTTVNNEQF
TRBV28	.	TRBJ2-7	ASSLSHLGQQY
TRBV11-2	TRBD2	TRBJ2-2	ASSHRDYYTGELF
TRBV5-4	TRBD2	TRBJ2-2	ASSLGGGAAGELF
TRBV7-9	.	TRBJ1-1	ASSLAGVAF